The 30 T cell receptor beta chains presented below share a single source sample, sequenced in a study of cytomegalovirus exposure and HLA in healthy donors. Primers included in the PCR were 60 Vbeta and 13 Jbeta primers. Clones were sequenced by immunoSEQ multiplex PCR, and TCRdb holds only the in-frame ones, with some missing. Of some 200,000 clones detected, roughly 60% appear once; the ten largest clones hold around 3.2%. Sequenced sample: PBMCs. The origin of the receptors is a middle-aged man in good health and CMV-seronegative.

Only one count was recorded for this clone. The chain couples TRBV6-1 to TRBJ2-5; 8 bases line up with TRBD1. Germline CDR1 and CDR2: MNHNS and SASEGT. This CDR3 spans 15 amino acids. Losses at the gene ends were 4 bases for V and 3 bases for J; bases not matched to a gene: 7. Here the CDR3 DNA reads TGTGCCAGCAGTGTGGACAGGGCCGCGGAAGAGACCCAGTACTTC. It codes for CASSVDRAAEETQYF.

The chain carries TRBV18 and TRBJ2-7, with a possible D match to TRBD1 (6 bases). Trimming took 5 bases from V and 0 from J, leaving 17 bases between them. The CDR3 covers 16 residues. Per the germline V gene, CDR1 is KGHSH and CDR2 is LQKENI. The CDR3 loop reads CASSSGRGSSSYEQYF. CDR3 coding DNA: TGTGCCAGCTCATCGGGCAGGGGATCGAGCTCCTACGAGCAGTACTTC. Based on the CDR3 plus reference TRBV18 and TRBJ2-7, the full variable domain is NAGVMQNPRHLVRRRGQEARLRCSPMKGHSHVYWYRQLPEEGLKFMVYLQKENIIDESGMPKERFSAEFPKEGPSILRIQQVVRGDSAAYFCASSSGRGSSSYEQYFGPGTRLTVT.

The chain joins TRBV30 to TRBJ2-3, with D tentatively TRBD1 (6 bases). Deletions cut 1 base from V and 14 bases from J, with 16 bases between. CDR1 and CDR2 from the germline V gene are GTSNPN and SVGIG (reference sequence). The CDR3 consists of 12 residues. CDR3 DNA: TGTGCCTGGAGTGCTGGGACACCAAAAGGGTATTTT. It yields the protein CAWSAGTPKGYF.

The rearrangement links TRBV11-3 to TRBJ2-1; D unclear. CDR1 is SGHNT, CDR2 YENEEA, per germline. V dropped 5 bases and J dropped 5 bases, with 16 bases sitting between them. This CDR3 has 15 amino acids. CDR3 DNA sequence: TGTGCCAGCAGCATCGGAGCGAGACCCCACAATGAGCAGTTCTTC. This translates into CASSIGARPHNEQFF.

The J gene is TRBJ2-3, the V gene TRBV6-5, with 10 bases aligning to TRBD1. V gave up 5 bases and J gave up 4 bases; unmatched junction bases: 3. Germline V CDR1 and CDR2: MNHEY, SVGAGI. The CDR3 consists of 14 residues. The CDR3 loop reads CASSEGQGADTQYF. CDR3 sequence (DNA): TGTGCCAGCAGTGAAGGACAGGGGGCAGATACGCAGTATTTT.

In this sample, this clone turned up a few times. J is TRBJ2-3 and V is TRBV27, with D perhaps TRBD2 (5 bases). Germline V CDR1 and CDR2: MNHEY, SMNVEV (reference sequence). The ends were cut back, 5 bases at V and 6 bases at J, with 12 bases in the middle. This CDR3 contains 13 residues. CDR3 sequence: CASSPGVRDTQYF. The CDR3 nucleotides read TGTGCCAGCAGTCCCGGGGTGCGGGATACGCAGTATTTT.

This chain links TRBV28 with TRBJ1-5; possibly TRBD1 for D (5 bases). Germline V gene lookup returns CDR1 MDHEN and CDR2 SYDVKM. The CDR3 has 16 residues. Trimming took off 6 bases at V and 6 bases at J, with 21 bases between the two ends. The CDR3 loop reads CASSSPSLVGGQPQHF. CDR3 sequence (DNA): TGTGCCAGCAGCTCCCCTTCCCTAGTGGGGGGTCAGCCCCAGCATTTT.

This sequence joins TRBV7-2 and TRBJ2-3; D remains unclear. Germline CDR1 SGHTA, CDR2 FQGNSA. V was pared by 4 bases and J by 2 bases, with 4 bases between. The CDR3 runs to 12 residues. The CDR3 loop is CASSSNTDTQYF. Here the CDR3 DNA reads TGTGCCAGCAGCTCTAACACAGATACGCAGTATTTT.

The J gene is TRBJ1-2, the V gene TRBV5-1; 8 positions match TRBD1. With 5 bases clipped from V and 1 base from J, the junction kept 10 bases outside the gene matches. Looked up from germline, CDR1 is SGHRS and CDR2 is YFSETQ. The CDR3 is 16 residues long. The DNA for the CDR3 is TGCGCCAGCAGAGGCCCGGGACAGGAGGTTAACTATGGCTACACCTTC. Its protein is CASRGPGQEVNYGYTF.

This clone has more than one count but fewer than ten. The chain carries TRBV18 and TRBJ2-3; D not certain. The CDR3 consists of 13 residues. The ends were cut back, 0 bases at V and 2 bases at J, with 3 bases in the middle. Germline V gene data show CDR1 as KGHSH and CDR2 as LQKENI. CDR3 nucleotide sequence: TGTGCCAGCTCACCACCCTCCACAGATACGCAGTATTTT. Amino acid sequence: CASSPPSTDTQYF.

Note on this clone: Other DNA sequences within the sample encode an identical CDR3. The V gene is TRBV21-1, the J gene TRBJ1-6. TRBV21-1 is recorded as a pseudogene. This CDR3 is 16 amino acids long. CDR3 sequence reads: CASSIWSSSYNSPLHF. CDR3 bases: TGTGCCAGCAGCATATGGAGCAGCTCCTATAATTCCCCCCTCCACTTT.

The rearrangement uses TRBV5-1 and TRBJ1-3, with a weak D call TRBD1 (6 bases). The CDR3 has 14 residues. Germline CDR1 and CDR2: SGHRS and YFSETQ. The V gene lost 8 bases and the J gene lost 0 bases, with 12 bases spanning the gap. The CDR3, as DNA: TGCGCCAGTCGGACAGCCAGCTCTGGAAACACCATATATTTT. This gives the protein CASRTASSGNTIYF.

The genes are TRBV7-6 and TRBJ1-4; 12 positions match TRBD1. The V gene end was trimmed by 2 bases and the J gene end by 2 bases; junction bases not matched to a gene: 9. CDR1 is SGHVS and CDR2 is FNYEAQ in the germline V gene. The CDR3 is made up of 19 amino acids. The CDR3 is CASSLPLPGQGATNEKLFF. DNA for the CDR3: TGTGCCAGCAGCTTACCACTACCGGGACAGGGGGCCACTAATGAAAAACTGTTTTTT.

V gene TRBV7-2 combines with J gene TRBJ1-5; 7 positions match TRBD1. The V gene end was trimmed by 6 bases and the J gene end by 6 bases; junction bases not matched to a gene: 8. The CDR3 extends over 14 amino acids. Looked up from germline, CDR1 is SGHTA and CDR2 is FQGNSA. This chain's CDR3 is CASSRTGVTQPQHF. The CDR3 DNA is TGTGCCAGCAGTCGCACAGGGGTCACTCAGCCCCAGCATTTT. The full variable domain, rest sourced from reference TRBV7-2 and TRBJ1-5, is GAGVSQSPSNKVTEKGKDVELRCDPISGHTALYWYRQSLGQGLEFLIYFQGNSAPDKSGLPSDRFSAERTGGSVSTLTIQRTQQEDSAVYLCASSRTGVTQPQHFGDGTRLSIL.

The CDR3 here is CASSILAANYGYTF. The DNA of the CDR3 is TGTGCCAGTAGTATTCTGGCTGCTAACTATGGCTACACCTTC. The gene calls are TRBV19 and TRBJ1-2; D remains ambiguous. Germline CDR1 reads LNHDA; CDR2 reads SQIVND (reference sequence). The CDR3 runs 14 residues. The germline V and J ends were trimmed by 3 bases and 0 bases, with 8 bases remaining between them. Full variable domain (missing parts from reference TRBV19 and TRBJ1-2): DGGITQSPKYLFRKEGQNVTLSCEQNLNHDAMYWYRQDPGQGLRLIYYSQIVNDFQKGDIAEGYSVSREKKESFPLTVTSAQKNPTAFYLCASSILAANYGYTFGSGTRLTVV.

This clone was found a few times. The V call is TRBV2, the J call TRBJ2-7, with 8 bases matching TRBD2. Germline CDR1 SNHLY, CDR2 FYNNEI. The CDR3 length is 19 residues. The V gene end was trimmed by 6 bases and the J gene end by 1 base; junction bases not matched to a gene: 20. In DNA, the CDR3 is TGTGCCAGCAGCCTTCAACGGCCCCAGCGGGAGAAAGTGTCCTACGAGCAGTACTTC. It encodes CASSLQRPQREKVSYEQYF.

The chain is built from TRBV19 and TRBJ1-4; TRBD1 matches at 10 bases. Per germline, CDR1 LNHDA and CDR2 SQIVND (reference sequence). Trimming took 5 bases from V and 13 from J; bases not matched to a gene: 7. This CDR3 is built from 13 residues. CDR3 residues: CASSETGGGVLFF. The DNA for the CDR3 is TGTGCCAGTAGTGAGACAGGGGGCGGCGTACTGTTTTTT.

The rearrangement uses TRBV6-5 and TRBJ1-2, with 9 positions matching TRBD1. Germline lookup yields CDR1 MNHEY and CDR2 SVGAGI. The trim removed 4 bases at V and 3 bases at J, leaving 3 bases unmatched. This CDR3 contains 14 residues. The CDR3 region has the DNA TGTGCCAGCAGTTCGGGACAGGGCGACTATGGCTACACCTTC. Protein sequence: CASSSGQGDYGYTF.

This sequence joins TRBV14 and TRBJ1-4, with 7 nucleotides matching TRBD1. The V and J ends lost 1 base and 8 bases, in that order; junction bases with no gene match: 10. Germline V lookup: CDR1 SGHDN, CDR2 FVKESK. The CDR3 has 16 amino acids. The CDR3, as DNA: TGTGCCAGCAGCCAAGCAATGACAGGGCCTAGAGAAAAACTGTTTTTT. It specifies CASSQAMTGPREKLFF.

This clone was seen a few times. The chain joins TRBV29-1 to TRBJ2-3, with 7 nucleotides matching TRBD1. The CDR3 runs 14 residues. V lost 6 bases, J lost 2 bases, and 8 bases stayed unmatched. Germline-derived CDR1 and CDR2 are SQVTM and ANQGSEA. The chain's CDR3 is CSVSGQPFTDTQYF. CDR3 in DNA: TGCAGCGTGTCGGGACAGCCCTTCACAGATACGCAGTATTTT.

The rearrangement links TRBV27 to TRBJ2-1; TRBD2 matches at 13 bases. Germline lookup yields CDR1 MNHEY and CDR2 SMNVEV (reference sequence). This CDR3 is 15 amino acids long. The V gene end was trimmed by 2 bases and the J gene end by 5 bases; junction bases not matched to a gene: 0. In DNA, the CDR3 is TGTGCCAGCAGTTTAGGGACTAGCGGGAACAATGAGCAGTTCTTC. Its translation is CASSLGTSGNNEQFF.

The chain joins TRBV10-3 to TRBJ2-1, with a tentative D call TRBD2 (6 bases). The CDR3 runs to 14 residues. Germline CDR1 is ENHRY and CDR2 is SYGVKD. V gave up 9 bases and J gave up 0 bases, with 12 bases separating them. The CDR3 DNA reads as TGTGCCATAACTCGGGAGAACTCCTACAATGAGCAGTTCTTC. Its protein product is CAITRENSYNEQFF.

The chain joins TRBV11-2 to TRBJ2-3; maybe TRBD2 (7 bases). Germline CDR1 and CDR2: SGHAT and FQNNGV. V lost 1 base, J lost 14 bases, and 13 bases lay in between. The CDR3 is made up of 12 amino acids. DNA for the CDR3: TGTGCCAGCAGCTTAGGTGGGGGGGCCTTGTATTTT. Translating gives CASSLGGGALYF.

This chain uses TRBV5-1 with TRBJ2-7, with D maybe TRBD2 (6 bases). This CDR3 region has 14 residues. Per germline, CDR1 SGHRS and CDR2 YFSETQ. V was shortened by 2 bases and J by 7 bases, with 16 bases between the two germline ends. CDR3 DNA sequence: TGCGCCAGCAGCTTTGTCCAGGGAGGTCGGGAGCAGTACTTC. As protein: CASSFVQGGREQYF.

Concerning this clone itself: The identical CDR3 is also encoded by other nucleotide sequences in the sample. The chain links TRBV28 to TRBJ2-3, with no clear D. V lost 3 bases to trimming and J lost 1 base, with 8 bases between them. Germline CDR1 MDHEN, CDR2 SYDVKM. The CDR3 sequence is 14 residues long. The CDR3 loop reads CASSFVAGTDTQYF. The CDR3 DNA sequence: TGTGCCAGCAGTTTTGTGGCAGGCACAGATACGCAGTATTTT.

CDR3: CASSFLGQASYEQYF. The DNA of the CDR3 is TGTGCCAGCAGTTTTTTGGGACAGGCCTCCTACGAGCAGTACTTC. The V and J genes are TRBV27 and TRBJ2-7, with 8 bases identical to TRBD1. Losses at the gene ends were 3 bases for V and 0 bases for J; bases not matched to a gene: 4. CDR1 is MNHEY and CDR2 is SMNVEV in the germline V gene (reference sequence). The CDR3 sequence is 15 residues long.

V usage is TRBV6-1 and J usage is TRBJ2-4, with a tentative D call TRBD2 (6 bases). Deletions cut 7 bases from V and 1 base from J, with 11 bases between. This CDR3 is 14 amino acids long. Germline V gene data show CDR1 as MNHNS and CDR2 as SASEGT. CDR3 coding DNA: TGTGCCAGCACGGCTCGGGGGGCCAAAAACATTCAGTACTTC. Encoded protein: CASTARGAKNIQYF.

This clone was seen just once. This chain uses TRBV7-7 with TRBJ2-7, with TRBD1 identical over 7 bases. The CDR3 is 15 residues long. Per germline, CDR1 SSHAT and CDR2 FNYEAQ (reference sequence). Trimming took 1 base from V and 6 from J; bases not matched to a gene: 9. The CDR3: CASSLGSTGVGEQYF. The DNA for the CDR3 is TGTGCCAGCAGCTTAGGGAGCACAGGGGTTGGCGAGCAGTACTTC.

The sample holds a few counts of this clone. The chain is built from TRBV27 and TRBJ2-3, with 14 bases lining up with TRBD2. Germline V gene data show CDR1 as MNHEY and CDR2 as SMNVEV (reference sequence). This CDR3 contains 20 residues. J was trimmed by 0 bases and V by 4 bases; bases with no gene match: 12. CDR3 sequence reads: CASSSHNRTSGGPSTDTQYF. CDR3 bases: TGTGCCAGCAGTTCCCATAACCGGACTAGCGGGGGGCCTAGCACAGATACGCAGTATTTT.

A note on this clone: The germline gene is not matched at one end of the junction; a read error may be the cause. The chain has TRBV7-9 and TRBJ2-7, with 12 bases that match TRBD1. Germline V CDR1 and CDR2: SEHNR, FQNEAQ (reference sequence). The CDR3 has 15 residues. CDR3 protein: CSSSPGDRGRYEQYF. CDR3 in DNA: TGTTCCAGCAGCCCCGGGGACAGGGGGCGGTACGAGCAGTACTTC. The full variable domain, with the rest looked up from reference TRBV7-9 and TRBJ2-7, is DTGVSQNPRHKITKRGQNVTFRCDPISEHNRLYWYRQTLGQGPEFLTYFQNEAQLEKSRLLSDRFSAERPKGSFSTLEIQRTEQGDSAMYLCSSSPGDRGRYEQYFGPGTRLTVT.